A selection of T cell receptor beta chains follows, all from one sample in a study of human T cells and chemical hapten exposure. MiXCR, run by TCRdb on the RACE reads, gives a single entry per CDR3 protein. The sample has more than 110,000 distinct CDR3 sequences; 10% to 15% are singletons. This specimen was whole blood, taken in connection with sensitization to the hapten diphenylcyclopropenone (DPC). The source of these receptors is a woman between 45 and 60 years old with alopecia areata. Some clones in this sample may be carry-over from other donors' samples. Both conserved end residues are part of each CDR3. A D gene is named only where the DNA matches it firmly. The listing skips clone size in some rows; elsewhere it reads once, few, many or a size class.

j_call d_call clone_size v_call cdr3_nt cdr3_aa
TRBJ2-2 - few TRBV5-5 TGTGCCAGCAGCTTGGGGCAGAGCAGGAACACCGGGGAGCTGTTTTTT CASSLGQSRNTGELFF
TRBJ2-7 - many TRBV11-2 TGTGCCAGCAGCCCTAGTCTGGGCTACGAGCAGTACTTC CASSPSLGYEQYF
TRBJ2-1 - few TRBV9 TGTGCCAGCAGCGTAACGACTAAACCAAATGAGCAGTTCTTC CASSVTTKPNEQFF
TRBJ2-1 TRBD1 many TRBV25-1 TGTGCCAGCACCGGGACGGACAGGGTGGCCAATGAGCAGTTCTTC CASTGTDRVANEQFF
TRBJ2-3 TRBD2 many TRBV5-8 TGTGCCAGCAGCACCGGGACTAGTGTCACAGATACGCAGTATTTT CASSTGTSVTDTQYF
TRBJ1-4 - many TRBV3-1 TGTGCCAGCAGCCGGACAGCTGCAACTAATGAAAAACTGTTTTTT CASSRTAATNEKLFF
TRBJ2-7 TRBD2 many TRBV4-2 TGTGCCAGCAGCCAGAGCGGGGCCCCCTCCTACGAGCAGTACTTC CASSQSGAPSYEQYF
TRBJ2-1 - - TRBV6-2/TRBV6-3 TGTGCCAGCAGTCGATCCCTCGGTTGGAATGAGCAGTTCTTC CASSRSLGWNEQFF
TRBJ1-3 - few TRBV9 TGTGCCAGCAGCGCGCGGACGGTGAGCTCTGGAAACACCATATATTTT CASSARTVSSGNTIYF
TRBJ2-3 TRBD2 - TRBV4-3 TGCGCCAGCAGCCACACAAGCGGGATCACAGATACGCAGTATTTT CASSHTSGITDTQYF
TRBJ2-1 - - TRBV19 TGTGCCAGTACGGGGGTTCAAAGCTCCTACAATGAGCAGTTCTTC CASTGVQSSYNEQFF
TRBJ2-3 - many TRBV6-1 TGTGCCAGCAGGAAGGCGGGGAGCACAGATACGCAGTATTTT CASRKAGSTDTQYF
TRBJ2-7 TRBD2 - TRBV29-1 TGCAGCGGTTCACTAGCGGGGGACGGCGAGCAGTACTTC CSGSLAGDGEQYF
TRBJ2-3 - - TRBV2 TGTGCCAGCAGTACTGGACTCGGCACAGATACGCAGTATTTT CASSTGLGTDTQYF
TRBJ2-4 TRBD2 - TRBV20-1 TGCAGTGCTAGAGATTGGGGACTAGCGGGAGTTCTAGCCAAAAACATTCAGTACTTC CSARDWGLAGVLAKNIQYF
TRBJ2-5 - few TRBV29-1 TGCAGCGTCCCCGTGGGGGAGACCCAGTACTTC CSVPVGETQYF
TRBJ2-2 - - TRBV5-1 TGCGCCAGCAGCGAGCGGCTGAACACCGGGGAGCTGTTTTTT CASSERLNTGELFF
TRBJ2-7 - - TRBV29-1 TGCAGCGTTTCCGGGGGTAGGAACGAGCAGTACTTC CSVSGGRNEQYF
TRBJ1-5 TRBD1 - TRBV20-1 TGCAGTGCTAGAGAAGGGACAGGGGAACAGCCCCAGCATTTT CSAREGTGEQPQHF
TRBJ2-1 - few TRBV29-1 TGCAGCGTTGCCGCCTACAATGAGCAGTTCTTC CSVAAYNEQFF
TRBJ2-1 - - TRBV24-1 TGTGCCACCAGTGATTCGGGGGCTTCCTACAATGAGCAGTTCTTC CATSDSGASYNEQFF
TRBJ2-1 - few TRBV19 TGTGCCAGTAGCGACGGACACACTCGGAACAATGAGCAGTTCTTC CASSDGHTRNNEQFF
TRBJ1-1 - - TRBV12-3/TRBV12-4 TGTGCCAGCAGTTTCCTGGAATACACTGAAGCTTTCTTT CASSFLEYTEAFF
TRBJ2-1 - few TRBV5-4 TGTGCCAGCAGCCTATCGGGACGGGGTGGGTACAATGAGCAGTTCTTC CASSLSGRGGYNEQFF